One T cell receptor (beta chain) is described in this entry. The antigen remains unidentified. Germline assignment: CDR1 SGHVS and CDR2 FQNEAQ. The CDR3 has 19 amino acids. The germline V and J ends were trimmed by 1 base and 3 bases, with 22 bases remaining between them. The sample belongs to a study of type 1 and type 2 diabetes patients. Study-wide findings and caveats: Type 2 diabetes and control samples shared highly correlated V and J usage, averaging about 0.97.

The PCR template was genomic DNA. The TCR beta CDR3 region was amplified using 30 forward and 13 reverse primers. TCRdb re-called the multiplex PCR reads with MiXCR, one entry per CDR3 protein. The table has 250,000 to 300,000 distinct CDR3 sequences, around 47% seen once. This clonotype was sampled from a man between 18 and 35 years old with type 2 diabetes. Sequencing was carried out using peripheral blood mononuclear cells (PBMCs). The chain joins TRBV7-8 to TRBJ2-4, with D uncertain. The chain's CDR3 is CASSLGARARSQNKNIQYF. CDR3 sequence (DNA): TGTGCCAGCAGCTTAGGGGCTCGCGCCCGCTCCCAAAACAAAAACATTCAGTACTTC.